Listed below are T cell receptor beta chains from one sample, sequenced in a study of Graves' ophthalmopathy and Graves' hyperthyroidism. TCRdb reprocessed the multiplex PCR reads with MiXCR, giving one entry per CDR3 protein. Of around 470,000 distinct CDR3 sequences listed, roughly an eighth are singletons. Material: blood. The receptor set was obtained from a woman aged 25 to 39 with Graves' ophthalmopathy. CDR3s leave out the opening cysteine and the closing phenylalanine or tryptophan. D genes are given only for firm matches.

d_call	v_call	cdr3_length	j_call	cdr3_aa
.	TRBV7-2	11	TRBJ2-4	ASSQLAKNIQY
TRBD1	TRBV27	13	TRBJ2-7	ASSLTLDRGYEQY
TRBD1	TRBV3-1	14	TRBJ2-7	ASSRSAGGERYEQY
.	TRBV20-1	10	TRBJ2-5	SANRLEETQY
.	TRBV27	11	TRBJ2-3	ASSLSGGDTQY
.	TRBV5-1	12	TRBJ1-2	ASSTQQGNYGYT
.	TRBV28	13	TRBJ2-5	ASSFMEGDQETQY
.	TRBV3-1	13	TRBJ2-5	ASSQDNLAGKTQY
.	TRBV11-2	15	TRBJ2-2	ASSSPRAVSNTGELF
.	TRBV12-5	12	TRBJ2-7	ASGPTAQSYEQY
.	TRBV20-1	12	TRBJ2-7	SARVLRGNYEQY
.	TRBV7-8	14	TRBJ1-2	ASSRIEDLSRFGYT
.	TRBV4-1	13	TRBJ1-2	ASSRALQGADGYT
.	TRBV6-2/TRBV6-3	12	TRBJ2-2	ASSPHGEVGELF
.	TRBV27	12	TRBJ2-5	ASSPVGTFRTQY
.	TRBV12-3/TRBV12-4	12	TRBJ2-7	ASSFSRDPYEQY
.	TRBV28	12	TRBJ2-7	ASTPTTEGYEQY
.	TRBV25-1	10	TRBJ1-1	ASKASSTEAF
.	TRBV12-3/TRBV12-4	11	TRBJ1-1	ASSLRQIDEAF
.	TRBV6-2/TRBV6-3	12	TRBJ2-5	ASRRYRTQETQY
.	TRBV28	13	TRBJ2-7	ASSSRTASYYEQY
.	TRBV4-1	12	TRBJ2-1	ASSQPPLESEQF
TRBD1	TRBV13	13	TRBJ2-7	ASSPRDRGLYEQY
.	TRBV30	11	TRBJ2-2	AWSVGSTGELF
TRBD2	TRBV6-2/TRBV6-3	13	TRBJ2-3	ASRQLAGGTDTQY